This T cell receptor beta chain was sequenced for a study of identical twins. Notes on the study in general: With abundant cord blood beta clonotypes, insertions were fewer; memory repertoires showed no such pattern. Out-of-frame alpha sequences shared by twins were enriched for low generation probability.

A universal primer site was incorporated via template switching, and the cDNA contained unique molecular identifiers. TCRdb used MiXCR to reprocess the 5' RACE reads, holding one entry per CDR3 protein. This table holds 1.5 million to 2 million distinct CDR3 sequences, less than 40% found once. This clonotype showed up just a few times. The target antigen is unknown. This CDR3 comprises 15 residues. V lost 3 bases to trimming and J lost 0 bases, with 14 bases between them. Germline CDR1 reads DFQATT; CDR2 reads SNEGSKA (reference sequence). The chain combines TRBV20-1 with TRBJ1-2, with a possible D match to TRBD1 (6 bases). The source material was cord blood. This TCR was sampled from a newborn girl in good health. The CDR3 loop is CSARYRAIANYGYTF. The CDR3 DNA follows: TGCAGTGCTAGGTACAGGGCAATAGCTAACTATGGCTACACCTTC.